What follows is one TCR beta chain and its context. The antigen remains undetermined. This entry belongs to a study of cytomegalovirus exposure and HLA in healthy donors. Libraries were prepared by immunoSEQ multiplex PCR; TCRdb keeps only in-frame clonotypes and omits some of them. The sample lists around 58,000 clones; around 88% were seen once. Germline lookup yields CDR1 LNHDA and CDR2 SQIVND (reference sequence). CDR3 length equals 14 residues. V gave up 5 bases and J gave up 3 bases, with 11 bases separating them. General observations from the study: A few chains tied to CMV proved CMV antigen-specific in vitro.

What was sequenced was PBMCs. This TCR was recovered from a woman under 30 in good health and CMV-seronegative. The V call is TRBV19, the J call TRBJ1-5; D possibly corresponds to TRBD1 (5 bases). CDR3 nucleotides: TGTGCCAGTAGTTTGACAGAGCTCAATCAGCCCCAGCATTTT. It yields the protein CASSLTELNQPQHF.